Presented here are 10 T cell receptor beta chains from one specimen sequenced in a study of beta chain features in type 1 diabetes (dated by TCRdb to 2016 to 2019). Library preparation employed the immunoSEQ multiplex PCR assay. The High Capacity cDNA Reverse Transcription Kit was used to reverse transcribe all of the isolated RNA, meaning that expressed TCRB transcripts were what got sequenced. TCRdb re-hosts the immuneACCESS table, in-frame sequences only. Its copies lack some clones; in the studies checked, an unresolved V gene accounts for under half of them, and the cause for the rest is not known. For this sample there are 400,000 to 450,000 clones; approximately 15% appear just once. Of the sample, roughly 0.033% falls within the top ten clones. The source material was naive CD4+ T cells from blood. Read against the paper, the sample's cell subset or site label means: true naive CD4+ T cells. Every receptor here comes from a young man in good health.

The DNA for the CDR3 is TGCAGCGTTCGAGGTGACAGGAACACTGAAGCTTTCTTT. Translated: CSVRGDRNTEAFF. The chain carries TRBV29-1 and TRBJ1-1, with D possibly being TRBD1 (5 bases). Trimming took 5 bases from V and 1 from J, leaving 11 bases between them. This CDR3 region has 13 residues. The germline gives CDR1 SQVTM, CDR2 ANQGSEA.

The chain uses TRBV9 and TRBJ1-3, with a possible D match to TRBD1 (5 bases). This CDR3 comprises 15 residues. Per germline, CDR1 SGDLS and CDR2 YYNGEE. Trimming cost V 0 bases and J 1 base, with 8 bases left between them. CDR3 sequence (DNA): TGTGCCAGCAGCGTAGCCAAGGGGTCTGGAAACACCATATATTTT. Protein: CASSVAKGSGNTIYF.

The chain uses TRBV2 and TRBJ2-1; 8 nucleotides line up with TRBD2. With V trimmed by 4 bases and J by 2 bases, 1 base remained unmatched. Germline CDR1 and CDR2: SNHLY and FYNNEI. The CDR3 is made up of 14 amino acids. The CDR3 region has the DNA TGTGCCAGCAGTGTGGGACTAGCCTACAATGAGCAGTTCTTC. This gives the protein CASSVGLAYNEQFF. The variable domain in full, with the rest retrieved from reference TRBV2 and TRBJ2-1, is EPEVTQTPSHQVTQMGQEVILRCVPISNHLYFYWYRQILGQKVEFLVSFYNNEISEKSEIFDDQFSVERPDGSNFTLKIRSTKLEDSAMYFCASSVGLAYNEQFFGPGTRLTVL.

The sample holds a few counts of this clone. The chain joins TRBV11-2 to TRBJ2-7; perhaps D is TRBD1 or TRBD2 (5 bases each). This CDR3 spans 15 amino acids. Trimming cost V 3 bases and J 2 bases, with 14 bases left between them. CDR1 and CDR2 from the germline V gene are SGHAT and FQNNGV. CDR3 protein: CASSLAGSFTYEQYF. CDR3 bases: TGTGCCAGCAGCTTGGCAGGGAGCTTCACCTACGAGCAGTACTTC.

This CDR3 is CASSQGGGFNTEAFF. DNA for the CDR3: TGTGCCAGCAGCCAAGGAGGGGGGTTCAACACTGAAGCTTTCTTT. This sequence joins TRBV14 and TRBJ1-1, with D tentatively TRBD1 (6 bases). Germline CDR1 and CDR2: SGHDN and FVKESK. V was shortened by 1 base and J by 2 bases, with 11 bases between the two germline ends. The CDR3 is 15 amino acids.

This clone was counted a few times. V is TRBV7-9 and J is TRBJ2-5, with D uncertain. The CDR3 contains 13 residues. Germline CDR1 SEHNR, CDR2 FQNEAQ (reference sequence). V dropped 6 bases and J dropped 2 bases, with 10 bases sitting between them. In nucleotides, the CDR3 is TGTGCCAGCAGATCGGTCCAACAAGAGACCCAGTACTTC. This sequence encodes CASRSVQQETQYF.

This clone was detected a few times. The J gene is TRBJ2-1, the V gene TRBV9, with 11 bases fitting TRBD2. This CDR3 has 17 amino acids. J gave up 2 bases and V 0 bases, and 4 bases lay outside the gene matches. Germline V gene sequence: CDR1 SGDLS, CDR2 YYNGEE. The CDR3 is CASSVALAGGPYNEQFF. As DNA, the CDR3 is TGTGCCAGCAGCGTAGCCCTAGCGGGGGGCCCCTACAATGAGCAGTTCTTC.

This chain connects TRBV7-8 to TRBJ2-5; D is undetermined. Germline V CDR1 and CDR2: SGHVS, FQNEAQ. The CDR3 is 13 amino acids. V was trimmed by 6 bases and J by 5 bases, leaving 13 bases between them. For the CDR3, the DNA is TGTGCCAGCAGGATAGAGTTATTGGAGACCCAGTACTTC. Translated, it gives CASRIELLETQYF.

This clone has more than one count but fewer than ten. The chain uses TRBV5-6 and TRBJ2-3; TRBD2 agrees at 10 bases. CDR3 length: 18 residues. In germline, CDR1 is SGHDT, CDR2 YYEEEE. V shed 0 bases, J shed 6 bases, and the junction held 13 bases outside the gene matches. Written as DNA, the CDR3 is TGTGCCAGCAGCTTGGTTTGGGGGCTAGCGGGAGAGTCTGATACGCAGTATTTT. This codes for CASSLVWGLAGESDTQYF. Full variable domain (outside the CDR3, taken from reference TRBV5-6 and TRBJ2-3): DAGVTQSPTHLIKTRGQQVTLRCSPKSGHDTVSWYQQALGQGPQFIFQYYEEEERQRGNFPDRFSGHQFPNYSSELNVNALLLGDSALYLCASSLVWGLAGESDTQYFGPGTRLTVL.

This clone came up a few times. The CDR3 bases are TGTGCCAGCAGCTTGAAAGCGGTAAACACCGGGGAGCTGTTTTTT. Encoded protein: CASSLKAVNTGELFF. This rearrangement joins TRBV5-4 to TRBJ2-2, with D possibly TRBD2 on 5 matching bases. V was pared by 1 base and J by 2 bases, with 9 bases between. Germline V gene lookup returns CDR1 SGHNT and CDR2 YYREEE (reference sequence). The CDR3 length is 15 residues. The complete variable domain, with remaining parts taken from reference TRBV5-4 and TRBJ2-2, reads ETGVTQSPTHLIKTRGQQVTLRCSSQSGHNTVSWYQQALGQGPQFIFQYYREEENGRGNFPPRFSGLQFPNYSSELNVNALELDDSALYLCASSLKAVNTGELFFGEGSRLTVL.